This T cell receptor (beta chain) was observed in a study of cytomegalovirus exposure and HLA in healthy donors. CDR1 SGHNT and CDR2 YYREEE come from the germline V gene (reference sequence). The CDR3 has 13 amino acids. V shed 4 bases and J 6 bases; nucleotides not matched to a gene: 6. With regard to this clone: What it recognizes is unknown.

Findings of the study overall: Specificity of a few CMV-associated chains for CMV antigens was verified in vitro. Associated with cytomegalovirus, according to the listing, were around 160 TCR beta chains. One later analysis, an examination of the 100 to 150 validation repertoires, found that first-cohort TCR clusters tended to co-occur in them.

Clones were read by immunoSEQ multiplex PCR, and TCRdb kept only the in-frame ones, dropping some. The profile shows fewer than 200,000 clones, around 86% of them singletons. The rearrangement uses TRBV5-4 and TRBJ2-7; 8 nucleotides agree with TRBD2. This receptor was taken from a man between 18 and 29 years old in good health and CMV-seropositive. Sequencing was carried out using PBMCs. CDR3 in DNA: TGTGCCAGCAGCCCCGGACTAGCATTCGAGCAGTACTTC. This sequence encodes CASSPGLAFEQYF.